This T cell receptor beta chain derives from a study of human T cells and chemical hapten exposure. Findings of the study overall: As patch test score rose, PT1 expanded TCR counts tended to rise as well.

TCRdb reprocessed the RACE reads with MiXCR, giving one entry per CDR3 protein. The sample has some 91,000 distinct CDR3 sequences; around an eighth are singletons. The time point here: patch test 1, 2 weeks after DPC sensitization. Sample treatment: therapeutic diphenylcyclopropenone sensitization with weekly scalp DPC. Trimming shortened V by 7 bases and J by 4 bases, and 13 bases separated the two germline ends. There are 13 residues in the CDR3. Germline values: CDR1 MNHEY, CDR2 SVGEGT. Details on this clonotype: Its antigen is undetermined.

The chain uses TRBV6-2 or TRBV6-3 and TRBJ1-1; possibly TRBD1 for D (5 bases). The receptor comes from a woman aged 40 to 50 with alopecia areata. Some clones in this sample may be carry-over from other donors' samples. The sequences come from whole blood, collected in connection with sensitization to the hapten diphenylcyclopropenone (DPC). The CDR3 DNA sequence: TGTGCCAGCACCTCAGGGTTGGGCACTGAAGCTTTCTTT. Protein sequence: CASTSGLGTEAFF.